This T cell receptor beta chain was sequenced during a study of blood T cell repertoires in COVID-19. Overall study: The analysed material was cDNA or gDNA that came from T cells, B-cell-depleted T cells, or PBMCs.

Assay used: immunoSEQ multiplex PCR; TCRdb lists only in-frame clones, some missing. The data contain about 260,000 clones, more than 85% of them singletons. Sequenced input: peripheral blood. The sequence came from a woman aged 60-75 years with COVID-19, enrolled during active disease.

The CDR3 sequence: CASSPLPGSSGNTIYF. The CDR3 nucleotides read TGTGCCAGTAGCCCGTTACCGGGGTCCTCTGGAAACACCATATATTTT. This sequence joins TRBV19 and TRBJ1-3; no clear D gene. Germline CDR1 is LNHDA and CDR2 is SQIVND (reference sequence). The length of the CDR3 is 16 residues. The V and J ends lost 6 bases and 0 bases respectively, with 15 bases between them.